The sequence of this TCR beta chain was determined in a study of early T cells in non-severe SARS-CoV-2 infection (TCRdb year 2021). Concerning the study at large: Because TCR sequencing was done on bulk RNA from unsorted whole blood, the alpha and beta chains could not be paired. General conclusions and limits of the study: VDJdb matching was skewed toward anti-spike CD8 responses and likely underestimated virus-specific expansions by missing private and CD4 specificities.

V is clipped by 0 bases and J by 7 bases, and the sequence between their germline boundaries is 9 bases long. According to the germline V gene, CDR1 reads MNHEY and CDR2 reads SVGAGI. The CDR3 numbers 13 residues from cysteine through phenylalanine. The DNA shown is the 39-base CDR3, in frame from base 1. Points on this clonotype: Its antigen is unknown. Within one base of it there is no much larger clone, and no base qualities were kept.

This was a case-control study nested in a cohort of healthcare workers in London, UK, who had nasopharyngeal swab PCR tests and blood samples taken every week. Healthcare workers were recruited between 23 and 31 March 2020, during the week of the UK lockdown, and were followed weekly for up to roughly 15 weeks. The method was 5' RACE. The run used a NextSeq 500. In the TCR library protocol, unique molecular identifiers were attached to individual cDNA molecules to correct for PCR bias and sequencing error. TCR alpha and beta chains were both sequenced, and the abundances of alpha and beta sequences in each sample were closely correlated with each other. The published analysis was carried out like this. V gene, J gene and CDR3 annotation of TCR sequences was performed with Decombinator V4. Expanded TCRs were defined as changing significantly between any two time points under a Poisson model with p below 0.0001. TCR abundances were normalised to the total number of TCRs sequenced in each sample and reported as counts per million. MAIT TCRs were defined by TRAV1-2 paired with TRAJ12, TRAJ20 or TRAJ33, and iNKT TCRs by TRAV10 paired with TRAJ18. VDJdb, accessed on 1 November 2021, was searched for TCRs annotated for CMV, EBV and SARS-CoV-2, and TCRs annotated for more than one antigen were excluded. TCRdb redid the processing of the public reads, applying fastp at Q25 and MiXCR, and retained in-frame beta chains. Merged by CDR3 protein, the rows form single entries marked with the most common genes and DNA. The V and J calls shown here were made by TCRdb, not taken from the authors' results. A total of 69,000 or so distinct CDR3 sequences appear in this sample, roughly a tenth of them only once. Of the sample, 5.9% is held by the ten largest clones.

Here the chain combines TRBV6-5 and TRBJ1-1, and perhaps TRBD1 as D gene, on 5 matching bases. What was sequenced was whole blood. The source is an adult who was a healthcare worker with PCR-confirmed SARS-CoV-2 infection or an uninfected control (not recorded which). In nucleotide form, the sequence is TGTGCCAGCAGTTACTCGGCGGGACGTGAAGCTTTCTTT. Its amino acids are CASSYSAGREAFF.